This T cell receptor (beta chain) was sequenced for a study of blood T cell repertoires in COVID-19. TCRdb's copy holds only in-frame clones and misses some; the assay was immunoSEQ multiplex PCR. The sample shows about 180,000 clones, more than 75% of them seen only once. CDR1 is SGHTS and CDR2 is YDEGEE in the germline V gene. V lost 4 bases, J lost 1 base, and 9 bases stayed unmatched. The CDR3 loop spans 18 amino acids. Sequenced sample: peripheral blood. This receptor was taken from a woman aged 70 to 79 with acute or convalescent COVID-19. The chain employs TRBV5-8 and TRBJ1-5, with 12 bases fitting TRBD1. CDR3 nucleotides: TGTGCCAGCAGCCTCGGGACAGGGGGCGTCCGGAGCAATCAGCCCCAGCATTTT. Translation gives CASSLGTGGVRSNQPQHF.